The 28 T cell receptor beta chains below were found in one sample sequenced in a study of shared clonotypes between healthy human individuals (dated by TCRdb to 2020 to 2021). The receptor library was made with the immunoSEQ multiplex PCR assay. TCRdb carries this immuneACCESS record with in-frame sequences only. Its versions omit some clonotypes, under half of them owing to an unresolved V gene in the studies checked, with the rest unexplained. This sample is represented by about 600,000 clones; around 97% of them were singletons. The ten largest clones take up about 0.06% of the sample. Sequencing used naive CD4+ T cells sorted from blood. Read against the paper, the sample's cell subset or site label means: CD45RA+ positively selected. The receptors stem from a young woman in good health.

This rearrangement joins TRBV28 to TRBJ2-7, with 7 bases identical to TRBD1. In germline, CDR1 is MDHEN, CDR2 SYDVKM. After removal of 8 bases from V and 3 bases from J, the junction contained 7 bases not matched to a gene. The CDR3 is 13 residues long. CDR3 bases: TGTGCCAGCGGACCGGGACAGAGCTACGAGCAGTACTTC. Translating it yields CASGPGQSYEQYF. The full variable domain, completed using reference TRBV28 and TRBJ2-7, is DVKVTQSSRYLVKRTGEKVFLECVQDMDHENMFWYRQDPGLGLRLIYFSYDVKMKEKGDIPEGYSVSREKKERFSLILESASTNQTSMYLCASGPGQSYEQYFGPGTRLTVT.

CDR3 DNA sequence: TGCAGCGTTGAAGCGGGTGGGGTATACGAGCAGTACTTC. This codes for CSVEAGGVYEQYF. V gene TRBV29-1 combines with J gene TRBJ2-7; D unclear. CDR3 size: 13 residues. From germline, CDR1 is SQVTM and CDR2 ANQGSEA. Trimming left V 1 base short and J 4 bases short, with 11 bases between.

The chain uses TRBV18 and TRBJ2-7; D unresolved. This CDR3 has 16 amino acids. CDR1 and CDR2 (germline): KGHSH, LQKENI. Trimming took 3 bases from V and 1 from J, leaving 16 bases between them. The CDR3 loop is CASSPTANSGSYEQYF. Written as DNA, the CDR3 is TGTGCCAGCTCACCGACGGCGAACAGTGGGTCCTACGAGCAGTACTTC.

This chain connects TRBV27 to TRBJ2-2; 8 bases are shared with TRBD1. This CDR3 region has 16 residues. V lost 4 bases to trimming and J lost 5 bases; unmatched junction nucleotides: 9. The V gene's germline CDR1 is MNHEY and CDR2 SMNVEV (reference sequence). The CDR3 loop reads CASSWMQGAGTGELFF. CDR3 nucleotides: TGTGCCAGCAGTTGGATGCAGGGGGCTGGAACCGGGGAGCTGTTTTTT.

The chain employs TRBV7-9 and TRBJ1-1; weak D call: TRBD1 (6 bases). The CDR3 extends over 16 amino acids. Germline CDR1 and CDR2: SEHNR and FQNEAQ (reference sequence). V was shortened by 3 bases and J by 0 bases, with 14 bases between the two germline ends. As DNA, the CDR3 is TGTGCCAGCAGCTTTCCCTCGGACAGACTGAACACTGAAGCTTTCTTT. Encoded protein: CASSFPSDRLNTEAFF.

The CDR3 nucleotides are TGTGCCTGGAGTGTTACAACCGGACAACCCCAGCATTTT. This encodes CAWSVTTGQPQHF. This chain uses TRBV30 with TRBJ1-5; TRBD1 is a possible D gene (5 bases). Deletions cut 0 bases from V and 10 bases from J, with 13 bases between. Germline lookup yields CDR1 GTSNPN and CDR2 SVGIG (reference sequence). The CDR3 is made up of 13 amino acids.

The CDR3 DNA reads TGCGCCAGCAGCTTCTCCTCTTCTAGCGCCGGGGAGCTGTTTTTT. Translation gives CASSFSSSSAGELFF. V gene TRBV5-1 combines with J gene TRBJ2-2, with D possibly matching TRBD2 (6 bases). V gave up 2 bases and J gave up 6 bases, with 14 bases separating them. Germline CDR1 is SGHRS and CDR2 is YFSETQ. The CDR3 totals 15 residues.

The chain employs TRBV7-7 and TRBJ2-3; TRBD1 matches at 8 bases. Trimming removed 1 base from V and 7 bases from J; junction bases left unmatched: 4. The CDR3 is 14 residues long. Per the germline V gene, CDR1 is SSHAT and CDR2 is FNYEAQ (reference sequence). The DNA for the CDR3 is TGTGCCAGCAGCTTAGGGCAGGGGGCCCATACGCAGTATTTT. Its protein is CASSLGQGAHTQYF.

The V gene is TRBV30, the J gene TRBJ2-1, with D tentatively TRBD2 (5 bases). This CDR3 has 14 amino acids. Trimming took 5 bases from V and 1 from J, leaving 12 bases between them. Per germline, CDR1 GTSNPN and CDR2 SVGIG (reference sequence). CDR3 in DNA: TGTGCCTGGGGTCCCGGGATTTCCTACAATGAGCAGTTCTTC. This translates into CAWGPGISYNEQFF.

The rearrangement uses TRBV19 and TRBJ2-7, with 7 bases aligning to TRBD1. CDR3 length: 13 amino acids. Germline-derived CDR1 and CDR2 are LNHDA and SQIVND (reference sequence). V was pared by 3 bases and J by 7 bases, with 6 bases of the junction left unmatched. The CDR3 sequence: CASSMTGTREQYF. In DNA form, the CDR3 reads TGTGCCAGTAGTATGACAGGGACCCGGGAGCAGTACTTC.

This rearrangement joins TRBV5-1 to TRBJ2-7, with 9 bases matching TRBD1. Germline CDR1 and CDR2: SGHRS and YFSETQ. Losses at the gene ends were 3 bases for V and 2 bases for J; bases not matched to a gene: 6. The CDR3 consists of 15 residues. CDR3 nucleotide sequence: TGCGCCAGCAGCTCCGGACAGGGGCTAACCTACGAGCAGTACTTC. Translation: CASSSGQGLTYEQYF.

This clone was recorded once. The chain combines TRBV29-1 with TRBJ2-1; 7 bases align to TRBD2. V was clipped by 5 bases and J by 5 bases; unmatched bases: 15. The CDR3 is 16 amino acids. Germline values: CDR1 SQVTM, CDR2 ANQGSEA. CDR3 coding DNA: TGCAGCGTTACCTTTAACGCGGGAGTTCGACACAATGAGCAGTTCTTC. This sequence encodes CSVTFNAGVRHNEQFF.

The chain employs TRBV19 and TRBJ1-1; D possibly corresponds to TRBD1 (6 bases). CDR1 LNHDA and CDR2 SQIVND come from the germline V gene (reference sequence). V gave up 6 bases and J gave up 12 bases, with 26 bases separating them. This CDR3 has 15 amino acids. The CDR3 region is CASSPGEAGDKYSFF. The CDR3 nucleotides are TGTGCCAGTAGCCCCGGAGAGGCAGGGGATAAGTATTCTTTCTTT.

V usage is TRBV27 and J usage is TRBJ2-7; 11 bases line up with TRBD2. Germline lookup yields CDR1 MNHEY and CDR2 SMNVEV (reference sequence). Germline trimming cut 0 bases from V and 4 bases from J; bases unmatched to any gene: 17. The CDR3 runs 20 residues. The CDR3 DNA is TGTGCCAGCAGTTTATCGAAGTCCTTAGCGGGAGGGGAGGGTTGGTACGAGCAGTACTTC. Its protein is CASSLSKSLAGGEGWYEQYF.

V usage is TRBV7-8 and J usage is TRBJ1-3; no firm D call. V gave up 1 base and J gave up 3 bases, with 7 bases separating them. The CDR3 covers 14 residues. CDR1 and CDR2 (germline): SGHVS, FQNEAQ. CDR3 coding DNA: TGTGCCAGCAGCTTAGGGGTATTTGGAAACACCATATATTTT. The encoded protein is CASSLGVFGNTIYF.

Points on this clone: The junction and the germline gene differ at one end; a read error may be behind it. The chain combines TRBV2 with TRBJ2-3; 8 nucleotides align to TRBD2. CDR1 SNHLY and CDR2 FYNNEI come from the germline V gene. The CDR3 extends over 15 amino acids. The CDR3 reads CASREGLAGPDTQYF. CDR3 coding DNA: TGTGCCAGCAGGGAAGGGCTAGCGGGCCCTGATACGCAGTATTTT. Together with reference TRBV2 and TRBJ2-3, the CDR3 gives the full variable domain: EPEVTQTPSHQVTQMGQEVILRCVPISNHLYFYWYRQILGQKVEFLVSFYNNEISEKSEIFDDQFSVERPDGSNFTLKIRSTKLEDSAMYFCASREGLAGPDTQYFGPGTRLTVL.

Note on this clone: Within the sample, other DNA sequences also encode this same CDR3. CDR3 DNA sequence: TGTGCCAGCAGCTCTGACAGGGTGGAAAAACTGTTTTTT. The encoded protein is CASSSDRVEKLFF. The V and J genes are TRBV28 and TRBJ1-4; 7 nucleotides match TRBD1. The germline V gene has CDR1 MDHEN and CDR2 SYDVKM. The CDR3 totals 13 residues. Losses at the gene ends were 6 bases for V and 8 bases for J; bases not matched to a gene: 6.

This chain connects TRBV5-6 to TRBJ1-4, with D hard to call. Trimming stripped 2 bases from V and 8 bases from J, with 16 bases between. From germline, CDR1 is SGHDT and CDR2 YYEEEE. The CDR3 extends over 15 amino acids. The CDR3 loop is CASSFVGENAEKLFF. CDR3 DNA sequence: TGTGCCAGCAGCTTCGTCGGGGAGAACGCGGAAAAACTGTTTTTT.

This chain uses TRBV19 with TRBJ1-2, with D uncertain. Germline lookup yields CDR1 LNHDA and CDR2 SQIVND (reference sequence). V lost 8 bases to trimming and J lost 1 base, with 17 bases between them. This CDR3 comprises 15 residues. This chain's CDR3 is CASQTAQPRNYGYTF. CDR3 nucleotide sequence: TGTGCCAGTCAAACGGCGCAGCCCCGTAACTATGGCTACACCTTC. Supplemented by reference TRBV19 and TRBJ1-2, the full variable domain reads DGGITQSPKYLFRKEGQNVTLSCEQNLNHDAMYWYRQDPGQGLRLIYYSQIVNDFQKGDIAEGYSVSREKKESFPLTVTSAQKNPTAFYLCASQTAQPRNYGYTFGSGTRLTVV.

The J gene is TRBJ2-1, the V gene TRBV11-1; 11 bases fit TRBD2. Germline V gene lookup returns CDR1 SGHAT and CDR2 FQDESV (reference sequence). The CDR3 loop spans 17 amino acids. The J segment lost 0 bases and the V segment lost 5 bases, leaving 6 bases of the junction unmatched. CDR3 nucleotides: TGTGCCAGCAGCCTAGGGACTAGCGGAAGCTCCTACAATGAGCAGTTCTTC. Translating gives CASSLGTSGSSYNEQFF. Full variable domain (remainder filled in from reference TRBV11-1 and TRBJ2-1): EAEVAQSPRYKITEKSQAVAFWCDPISGHATLYWYRQILGQGPELLVQFQDESVVDDSQLPKDRFSAERLKGVDSTLKIQPAELGDSAMYLCASSLGTSGSSYNEQFFGPGTRLTVL.

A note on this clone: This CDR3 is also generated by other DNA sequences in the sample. The CDR3 here is CASSQDSNQPQHF. The CDR3 DNA is TGTGCCAGCAGCCAGGACAGCAATCAGCCCCAGCATTTT. The J gene is TRBJ1-5, the V gene TRBV7-9, with no clear D. CDR1 is SEHNR, CDR2 FQNEAQ, per germline (reference sequence). V was clipped by 5 bases and J by 1 base, with 6 bases between them. This CDR3 comprises 13 residues.

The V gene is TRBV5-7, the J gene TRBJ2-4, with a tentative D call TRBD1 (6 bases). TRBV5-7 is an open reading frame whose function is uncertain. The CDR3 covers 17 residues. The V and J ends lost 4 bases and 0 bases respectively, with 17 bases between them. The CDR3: CASSGTQGWQAKNIQYF. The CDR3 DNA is TGTGCCAGCAGCGGAACCCAGGGGTGGCAAGCCAAAAACATTCAGTACTTC.

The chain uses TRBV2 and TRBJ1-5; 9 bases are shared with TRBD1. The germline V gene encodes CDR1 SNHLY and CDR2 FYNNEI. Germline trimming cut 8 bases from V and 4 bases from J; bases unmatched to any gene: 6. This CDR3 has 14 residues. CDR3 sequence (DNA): TGTGCCAGCGGGGGGACAGGGAAAAATCAGCCCCAGCATTTT. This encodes CASGGTGKNQPQHF. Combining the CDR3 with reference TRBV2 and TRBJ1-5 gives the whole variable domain EPEVTQTPSHQVTQMGQEVILRCVPISNHLYFYWYRQILGQKVEFLVSFYNNEISEKSEIFDDQFSVERPDGSNFTLKIRSTKLEDSAMYFCASGGTGKNQPQHFGDGTRLSIL.

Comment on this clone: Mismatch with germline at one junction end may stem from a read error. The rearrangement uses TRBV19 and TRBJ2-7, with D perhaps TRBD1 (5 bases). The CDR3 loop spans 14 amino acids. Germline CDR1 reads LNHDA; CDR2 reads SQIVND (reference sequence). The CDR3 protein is CASSVQGTSNEQYF. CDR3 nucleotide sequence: TGTGCCAGTAGTGTCCAGGGAACCTCCAACGAGCAGTACTTC.

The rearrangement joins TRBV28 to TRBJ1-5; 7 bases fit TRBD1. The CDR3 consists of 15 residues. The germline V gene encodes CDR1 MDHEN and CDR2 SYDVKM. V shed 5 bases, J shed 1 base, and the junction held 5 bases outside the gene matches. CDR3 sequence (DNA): TGTGCCAGCAGTCCGACGACAGGGAGCAATCAGCCCCAGCATTTT. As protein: CASSPTTGSNQPQHF.

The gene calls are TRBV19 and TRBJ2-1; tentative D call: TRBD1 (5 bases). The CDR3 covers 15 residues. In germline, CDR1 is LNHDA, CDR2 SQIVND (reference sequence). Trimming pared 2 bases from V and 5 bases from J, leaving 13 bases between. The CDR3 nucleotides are TGTGCCAGTAGTATAAGGGGCGCAAAACACAATGAGCAGTTCTTC. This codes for CASSIRGAKHNEQFF. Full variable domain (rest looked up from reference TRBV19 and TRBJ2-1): DGGITQSPKYLFRKEGQNVTLSCEQNLNHDAMYWYRQDPGQGLRLIYYSQIVNDFQKGDIAEGYSVSREKKESFPLTVTSAQKNPTAFYLCASSIRGAKHNEQFFGPGTRLTVL.

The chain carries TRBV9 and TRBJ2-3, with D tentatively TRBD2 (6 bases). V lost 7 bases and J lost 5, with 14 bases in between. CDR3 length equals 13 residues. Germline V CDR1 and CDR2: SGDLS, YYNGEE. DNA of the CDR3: TGTGCCAGCGCGAGGAGACTAGAAGATACGCAGTATTTT. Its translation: CASARRLEDTQYF.

CDR3 sequence: CASSQVQAGRTEAFF. DNA of the CDR3: TGCGCCAGCAGCCAAGTTCAAGCGGGGAGGACTGAAGCTTTCTTT. V is TRBV4-1 and J is TRBJ1-1, with D unclear. From germline, CDR1 is MGHRA and CDR2 YSYEKL. Trimming shortened V by 1 base and J by 5 bases, and 14 bases separated the two germline ends. CDR3 length: 15 residues.